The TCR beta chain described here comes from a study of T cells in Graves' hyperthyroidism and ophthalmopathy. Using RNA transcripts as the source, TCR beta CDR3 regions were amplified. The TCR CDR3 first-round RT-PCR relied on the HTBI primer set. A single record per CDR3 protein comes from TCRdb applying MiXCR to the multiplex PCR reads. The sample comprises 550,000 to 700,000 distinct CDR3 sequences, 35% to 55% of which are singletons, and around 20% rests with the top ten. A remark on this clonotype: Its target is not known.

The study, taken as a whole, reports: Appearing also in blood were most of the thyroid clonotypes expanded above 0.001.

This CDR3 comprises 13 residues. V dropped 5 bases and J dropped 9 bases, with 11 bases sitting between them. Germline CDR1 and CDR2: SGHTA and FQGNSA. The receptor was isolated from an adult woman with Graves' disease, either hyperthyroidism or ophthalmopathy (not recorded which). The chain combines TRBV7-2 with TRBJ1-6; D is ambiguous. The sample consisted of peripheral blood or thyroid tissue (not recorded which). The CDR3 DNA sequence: TGTGCCAGCAGCCTGGCCTCTGGTTCACCCCTCCACTTT. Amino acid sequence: CASSLASGSPLHF.